This TCR beta chain is from a study of blood T cell repertoires in COVID-19. In the study overall: Samples taken during acute and convalescent COVID-19 were collected in the United States, Italy and Spain. PBMCs, B-cell-depleted T cells, or T cells provided the cDNA or gDNA that made up the material.

Generated by immunoSEQ multiplex PCR, the TCRdb table keeps only in-frame clones and is missing some. The sample shows roughly 40,000 clones, roughly nine tenths of them seen only once. The length of the CDR3 is 14 residues. Trimming pared 5 bases from V and 0 bases from J, leaving 6 bases between. Germline V gene lookup returns CDR1 SGHKS and CDR2 YYEKEE (reference sequence). The clonotype was recovered from a man aged 70-80 years with acute or convalescent COVID-19. Material: peripheral blood. The gene calls are TRBV5-5 and TRBJ2-6; D gene unclear. In DNA, the CDR3 is TGTGCCAGCAGACTTACCTCTGGGGCCAACGTCCTGACTTTC. It translates to CASRLTSGANVLTF.